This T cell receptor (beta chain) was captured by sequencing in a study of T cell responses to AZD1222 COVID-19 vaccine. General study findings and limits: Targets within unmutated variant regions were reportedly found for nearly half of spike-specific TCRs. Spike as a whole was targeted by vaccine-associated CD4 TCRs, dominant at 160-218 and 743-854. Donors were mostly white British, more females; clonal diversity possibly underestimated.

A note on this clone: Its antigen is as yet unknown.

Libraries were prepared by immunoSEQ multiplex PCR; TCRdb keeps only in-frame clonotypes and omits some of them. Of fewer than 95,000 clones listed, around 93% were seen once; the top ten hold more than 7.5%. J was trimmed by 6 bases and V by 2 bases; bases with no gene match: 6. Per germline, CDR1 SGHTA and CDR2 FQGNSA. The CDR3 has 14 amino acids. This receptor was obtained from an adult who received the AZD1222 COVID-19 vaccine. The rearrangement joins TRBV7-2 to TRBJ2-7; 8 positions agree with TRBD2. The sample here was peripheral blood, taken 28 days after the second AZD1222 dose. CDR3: CASSLPGGPFEQYF. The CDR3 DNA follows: TGTGCCAGCAGCTTACCGGGAGGGCCGTTCGAGCAGTACTTC.